What follows are 6 T cell receptor beta chains derived from one specimen sequenced in a study of cytomegalovirus exposure and HLA in healthy donors. This PCR relied on a set of 60 Vbeta primers and 13 Jbeta primers. Measured with immunoSEQ multiplex PCR; TCRdb has only the in-frame clones, and not every one. The sample has approximately 130,000 clones; 75% to 85% are singletons. Sequenced input: PBMCs. Receptors originate from a woman between 40 and 55 years old in good health and CMV-seropositive.

This clone appeared a single time. The rearrangement links TRBV11-2 to TRBJ1-6; D unresolved. V dropped 1 base and J dropped 8 bases, with 12 bases sitting between them. CDR1 SGHAT and CDR2 FQNNGV come from the germline V gene. The CDR3 sequence is 15 residues long. DNA for the CDR3: TGTGCCAGCAGCTTAGGTGCGGGGAAAGATTCACCCCTCCACTTT. Its protein product is CASSLGAGKDSPLHF.

This clone was counted ten times or more. The J gene is TRBJ2-1, the V gene TRBV7-9, with 12 nucleotides matching TRBD2. Germline V gene lookup returns CDR1 SEHNR and CDR2 FQNEAQ (reference sequence). The CDR3 is made up of 18 amino acids. The ends lost 2 bases at V and 1 base at J; junction bases unmatched: 6. The DNA for the CDR3 is TGTGCCAGCAGCTTAAATCTAGCGGGGGGGCTGTCCTACAATGAGCAGTTCTTC. Its translation: CASSLNLAGGLSYNEQFF.

The chain has TRBV10-3 and TRBJ1-1; 9 nucleotides line up with TRBD1. The length of the CDR3 is 15 residues. The trim removed 4 bases at V and 1 base at J, leaving 4 bases unmatched. CDR1 ENHRY and CDR2 SYGVKD come from the germline V gene. Here the CDR3 DNA reads TGTGCCATCAGTGCTAGGGGACAGGGGAACACTGAAGCTTTCTTT. Amino acid sequence: CAISARGQGNTEAFF.

V usage is TRBV5-4 and J usage is TRBJ2-7, with 8 positions matching TRBD1. The germline CDR1 and CDR2 sequences are SGHNT and YYREEE (reference sequence). The CDR3 loop spans 15 amino acids. The trim removed 2 bases at V and 3 bases at J, leaving 7 bases unmatched. DNA for the CDR3: TGTGCCAGCAGCTTACCCGCAGGGGGCTACTACGAGCAGTACTTC. This gives the protein CASSLPAGGYYEQYF. Drawing the rest from reference TRBV5-4 and TRBJ2-7, the complete variable domain is ETGVTQSPTHLIKTRGQQVTLRCSSQSGHNTVSWYQQALGQGPQFIFQYYREEENGRGNFPPRFSGLQFPNYSSELNVNALELDDSALYLCASSLPAGGYYEQYFGPGTRLTVT.

V is TRBV13 and J is TRBJ2-7; possibly TRBD1 for D (5 bases). This CDR3 has 17 amino acids. Trimming took 4 bases from V and 5 from J, leaving 24 bases between them. Germline CDR1 and CDR2: PRHDT and FYEKMQ (reference sequence). Here the CDR3 reads CASSSKFLQAPNHEQYF. The CDR3, as DNA: TGTGCCAGCAGCTCCAAGTTTCTACAGGCGCCTAACCACGAGCAGTACTTC. The entire variable domain, with the rest obtained from reference TRBV13 and TRBJ2-7, is as follows: AAGVIQSPRHLIKEKRETATLKCYPIPRHDTVYWYQQGPGQDPQFLISFYEKMQSDKGSIPDRFSAQQFSDYHSELNMSSLELGDSALYFCASSSKFLQAPNHEQYFGPGTRLTVT.

The chain couples TRBV2 to TRBJ2-2; TRBD2 matches 7 bases. V lost 4 bases, J lost 6 bases, and 2 bases stayed unmatched. Germline loops: CDR1 SNHLY, CDR2 FYNNEI. The CDR3 extends over 13 amino acids. This chain's CDR3 is CASSAGGPGELFF. The CDR3 nucleotides are TGTGCCAGCAGTGCGGGGGGTCCCGGGGAGCTGTTTTTT.